The source of this T cell receptor beta chain is a study of cytomegalovirus exposure and HLA in healthy donors (dated by TCRdb to the late 2010s). Context from the whole study: In an earlier analysis of around 540 of the donors, around 290 Gb of sequence data and just under 120 million unique TCR beta sequences from about 190 million T cells were reported. Approximately 330 gigabases of sequencing data and 70 million to 100 million unique TCR sequences made up an early release that covered over 550 HLA-typed donors. The genetic ancestry cluster associated with self-reported Caucasian donors included roughly 84% of the roughly 360 genotyped donors. The aim of the study was to test whether cataloging public T cell receptors could identify signatures of past pathogen exposure. The study used immunosequencing to profile the T cell repertoires of several hundred subjects and linked those repertoires to cytomegalovirus serostatus. In addition to the first cohort of 650 to 800 subjects, a separate validation cohort of approximately 130 different subjects was used. To predict cytomegalovirus infection status, the study combined high-throughput TCR immunosequencing, statistical association of individual TCRs with disease status, and machine learning. A later analysis re-analyzed previously published TCR beta repertoires from 666 donors and added high-resolution HLA genotyping to study TCR occurrence patterns. Rather than using new phenotypic data, the later analysis identified candidate immune exposures from TCR beta sequences and from how often those sequences occurred across donors. To decide whether each TCR beta V gene segment behaved as functional or pseudogenic, an earlier analysis of some 570 of the donors relied on high-throughput TCR beta sequencing. Donor age, sex, ethnicity and CMV serostatus were compiled together with the repertoire data. Genome-wide SNP genotypes for about 55% of the roughly 670 donors were used in a later genetic analysis, which treated that subset as a discovery cohort. Every repertoire in the discovery cohort had been generated on one and the same sequencing platform. Class I and class II HLA loci were covered by the typing at four-digit resolution. The number of typed donors differed by locus: about 620-640 for A, B, C, DRB1 and DQB1; approximately 540 for DQA1; about 600 for DPA1; and about 450 for DPB1. Roughly 5 DR-DQ haplotypes were handled as single units for association and clustering, since linkage in the cohort was strong. Among 300 to 500 genotyped donors of the cohort, an average of roughly 230,000 unique TCR beta nucleotide sequences was sequenced per donor, of which 15% to 20% were non-productive. Beyond this particular receptor, the publication reports: The authors suggested that the approach could potentially be extended to other disease states and immunological phenotypes. CMV serostatus was the only immune exposure information available for the cohort. A cluster of highly shared sequence variants was judged likely to represent a technical artifact of the sequencing pipeline. In a later analysis, HLA-associated TCR beta chains were found to be more clonally expanded and to have lower generation probabilities than equally common non-associated chains. According to a later analysis, most CMV-associated TCR beta chains appeared to be HLA-restricted, and the HLA associations seemed to be driven largely by CMV exposure. In a later analysis, about 17,000 TCR beta sequences were associated with specific HLA alleles at a false discovery rate of 0.05. An earlier analysis of approximately 540 of the donors showed that most TCR beta V segments appeared in productive rearrangements either about 87% or about 30% of the time, which broadly matched IMGT annotations. Cytomegalovirus status was reported to be diagnosed by the classifier with high specificity and sensitivity in both the original and validation cohorts. The study gave a list of under 200 TCR beta chains associated with cytomegalovirus. Only TCR beta chains were sequenced in this cohort, and the absence of alpha or paired-chain data limited detectable features. Because HLA typing was unavailable for some donors at each locus, only the typed subset was used in association tests. Several of the top co-occurrence clusters appeared to be linked to parvovirus B19, influenza, CMV and Epstein-Barr virus, according to a later analysis. Most TCR sequences were seen in very few donors, while some public TCRs were found in many individuals. In a later genetic analysis, a missense DCLRE1C variant was associated with V-gene and J-gene trimming of TCR beta chains, and the association was replicated in an independent cohort. In a later genetic analysis, fewer N-insertions in productive TCRs were reported among donors in an Asian-associated ancestry cluster than the roughly 700-donor mean. A further reported finding was that TCR beta sequences accurately predicted the HLA-A and HLA-B alleles for most subjects in the first cohort. Because counts were too low, approximately 18 rarely observed V segments, including chromosome 9 orphons, were excluded from the earlier analysis of under 650 of the donors. Correlated functional status among segregating V segments might reflect linkage disequilibrium, but an unknown experimental factor could not be ruled out. Assigning TCR associations to individual alleles was difficult when HLA alleles, especially DR and DQ, strongly co-occurred. A few of the identified cytomegalovirus-associated TCR beta chains were confirmed in vitro to be specific for cytomegalovirus antigens. Some IMGT-functional V segments, including TRBV6-2 and TRBV6-3, could not be told apart with the 87-base-pair reads, so those segments were excluded. In a later analysis, TCR association rates were found to vary across HLA loci, with the most associated TCRs seen for DRB1 alleles and the fewest for HLA-C alleles. Sequencing depth was assumed to be roughly uniform across donors in the presence/absence analyses, though that assumption may not hold.

To prepare the library, the immunoSEQ multiplex PCR assay was applied. For the multiplex PCR, a mixture combining 60 forward primers for TCR Vbeta segments and 13 reverse primers for TCR Jbeta segments was used. The CDR3 region of rearranged TCR beta genes was amplified from genomic DNA by a multiplex PCR assay. On the Illumina HiSeq System, the amplified TCR beta libraries were sequenced as 87-base-pair reads. Turning to the authors' computational methods: A later analysis tallied 70 million to 100 million unique TCR beta chains across the approximately 670 repertoires, and around 10 million of those chains were shared by two or more donors. To remove PCR and sequencing errors, raw reads were error-corrected and collapsed into unique sequences using a nearest-neighbor algorithm that merged closely related sequences. CDR3 sequences were aligned to IMGT reference sequences to assign V, D and J gene segments. For a sequence to be retained, a match of at least six nucleotides to both a V gene segment and a J gene segment was required. A rearrangement was called productive if the CDR3 had no stop codons and remained in frame with V and J, and every other rearrangement was called non-productive. CDR3 was defined by IMGT convention, running from the second conserved V-encoded cysteine to the conserved J-encoded phenylalanine. The earlier analysis of 500 to 750 of the donors excluded any sequence lacking an unambiguous match to a single V gene segment. In an earlier analysis of some 590 of the donors, a V segment was called functional when productive rearrangements were above 56.7%, and segregating when the standard deviation between donors exceeded 5%. To diagnose cytomegalovirus status from the catalog of TCR beta chain sequences, a statistical classification framework was built. A later analysis assigned V and J genes by comparing TCR nucleotide sequences with IMGT/GENE-DB human TR gene sequences. The TCRdist pipeline was used in a later analysis to assign CDR3 sequences and most-parsimonious VDJ recombination scenarios. In a later analysis, every TCR beta chain was defined by the combination of its CDR3 amino acid sequence and its V-gene family, and reads without a unique V-gene family were dropped. In a later analysis, around 650 highly shared, low-generation-probability nucleotide sequences were removed to address suspected cross-contamination and a sequencing artifact. In a later analysis, a clonal expansion index for each public chain was calculated from normalized within-repertoire ranks of inferred template counts. A later analysis computed generation probabilities with a VDJ recombination model fitted to out-of-frame rearrangements, and checked the results against IGoR. A later analysis scored TCR-TCR, TCR-HLA and TCR-CMV co-occurrence with hypergeometric tests, applying a repertoire-size bias correction to TCR pairs. In a later analysis, false discovery rates were estimated by permuting HLA or CMV assignments 20 times. A later analysis grouped co-occurring TCRs with DBSCAN, adding TCRdist sequence similarity when clustering within HLA-allele-positive subsets. Co-occurrence clustering excluded repertoires with fewer than 30,000 or more than 120,000 public chains, plus five with anomalous nucleotide sharing. The table was pulled from immuneACCESS by TCRdb, which kept in-frame rearrangements only. Such tables lose some clones; where checked, under half of the loss comes from unresolved V genes, and the rest has no known cause. V, J and clone size derive from that table, while D and trimming were established from the DNA sequence. The sample table holds around 120,000 clones. Around 3.9% of the sample belongs to the ten largest clones.

The cohort consisted of hundreds of healthy bone marrow donors. Cohort members were all nominally healthy when sampled, although unrecorded immune exposures were likely present. The donor was CMV seronegative and was included in the group of several hundred seronegative cohort members. Each donor provided a peripheral blood sample, and peripheral blood mononuclear cells were used for TCR beta sequencing. The Qiagen DNeasy Blood Extraction Kit was used to extract genomic DNA from the blood cell samples. The junction carries 16 bases between V and J, which are trimmed by 3 bases and 4 bases respectively. From a lookup of the germline V gene (reference sequence), CDR1 and CDR2 are MNHEY and SMNVEV. The CDR3 goes from the cysteine to the phenylalanine over 15 residues. The sequence is cut down to CDR3 DNA, 45 bases in frame from base 1. In the case of this clone: No antigen is known for it.

The rearranged segments are TRBV27 and TRBJ2-7; TRBD2 is possibly the D segment (5 matching bases). Input material: PBMCs. The origin of this receptor is a man in his late teens or twenties in good health and CMV-seronegative. The nucleotides read TGTGCCAGCAGTTTCGCTGGCTATGGGGAGTACGAGCAGTACTTC. The encoded protein is CASSFAGYGEYEQYF.